This section outlines one T cell receptor (beta chain) sequence together with its context. This entry belongs to a study of blood T cell repertoires in COVID-19. Repertoires were generated with immunoSEQ multiplex PCR, while TCRdb's copy carries only in-frame clones and drops some. The sample contains 100,000 or so clones, over 70% of which appear only once. The CDR3 sequence is 13 residues long. Trimming at V came to 6 bases and at J to 5 bases, leaving 5 bases not matched to a gene. The germline V gene encodes CDR1 MNHEY and CDR2 SVGAGI. The sample was peripheral blood. The chain links TRBV6-5 to TRBJ1-1; TRBD1 aligns across 8 bases. The receptor was derived from a human donor in a cohort sampled during active COVID-19. CDR3 sequence reads: CASSLTGVTEAFF. The CDR3 DNA follows: TGTGCCAGCAGCTTGACAGGGGTTACTGAAGCTTTCTTT.